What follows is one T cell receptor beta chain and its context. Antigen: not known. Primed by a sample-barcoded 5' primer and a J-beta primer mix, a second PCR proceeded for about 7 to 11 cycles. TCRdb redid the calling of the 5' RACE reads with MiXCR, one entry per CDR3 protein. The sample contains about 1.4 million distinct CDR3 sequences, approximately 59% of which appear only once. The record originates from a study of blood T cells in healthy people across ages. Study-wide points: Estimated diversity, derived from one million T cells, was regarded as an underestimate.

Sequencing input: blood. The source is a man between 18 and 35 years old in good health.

The CDR3 here is CASSPQGLLNLRPAKNIQYF. The CDR3 region has the DNA TGTGCCAGCAGCCCCCAGGGACTACTCAATCTGCGGCCAGCCAAAAACATTCAGTACTTC. The chain couples TRBV7-2 to TRBJ2-4; 7 bases agree with TRBD2. There are 20 residues in the CDR3. Trimming at V came to 5 bases and at J to 0 bases, leaving 19 bases not matched to a gene. Germline V gene lookup returns CDR1 SGHTA and CDR2 FQGNSA. The entire variable domain, with the rest obtained from reference TRBV7-2 and TRBJ2-4, is as follows: GAGVSQSPSNKVTEKGKDVELRCDPISGHTALYWYRQSLGQGLEFLIYFQGNSAPDKSGLPSDRFSAERTGGSVSTLTIQRTQQEDSAVYLCASSPQGLLNLRPAKNIQYFGAGTRLSVL.